This T cell receptor (beta chain) was documented in a study of blood T cell repertoires in COVID-19. Overall study: From the United States, Italy and Spain came samples of acute and convalescent COVID-19. The analysed material was cDNA or gDNA that came from T cells, B-cell-depleted T cells, or PBMCs.

In the original processing: Amplifying reference gene primers gave estimates of nucleated cell counts. The table came from immunoSEQ multiplex PCR; TCRdb's copy has only in-frame clones and leaves some out. The V and J calls and clone size come from that table; D and trimming were worked out from the DNA. The table shows around 230,000 clones, with roughly four fifths occurring only once. Specimen: peripheral blood. The sequence was obtained from a woman in her sixties with active or convalescent COVID-19.

CDR3 residues: CASSSDQADTQYF. The CDR3 DNA reads as TGTGCCAGCAGCTCCGACCAGGCAGATACGCAGTATTTT. The chain joins TRBV7-2 to TRBJ2-3, with D unclear. Germline loops: CDR1 SGHTA, CDR2 FQGNSA. Deletions cut 4 bases from V and 4 bases from J, with 9 bases between. This CDR3 is 13 amino acids long. The whole variable domain, remainder taken from reference TRBV7-2 and TRBJ2-3, is GAGVSQSPSNKVTEKGKDVELRCDPISGHTALYWYRQSLGQGLEFLIYFQGNSAPDKSGLPSDRFSAERTGGSVSTLTIQRTQQEDSAVYLCASSSDQADTQYFGPGTRLTVL.